The 29 T cell receptor beta chains in this list originate from one sample, sequenced in a study of blood T cell repertoires in COVID-19. The data were produced by immunoSEQ multiplex PCR, yet TCRdb's version contains in-frame clones alone and is incomplete. The repertoire holds about 75,000 clones, with about nine tenths as singletons. The material sequenced was peripheral blood. The receptors were gathered from a human donor in a cohort sampled during active COVID-19.

This clone was seen only once. J is TRBJ2-1 and V is TRBV5-1; TRBD1 matches 9 bases. The CDR3 runs to 16 residues. The ends lost 0 bases at V and 9 bases at J; junction bases unmatched: 10. CDR1 and CDR2 from the germline V gene are SGHRS and YFSETQ. CDR3 residues: CASSLDDRGARGEQFF. The DNA for the CDR3 is TGCGCCAGCAGCTTGGATGACAGGGGGGCGCGGGGTGAGCAGTTCTTC.

This sequence joins TRBV6-5 and TRBJ2-3; perhaps TRBD2 as D (6 bases). V was clipped by 4 bases and J by 3 bases, with 17 bases between them. The CDR3 runs 16 residues. Germline loops: CDR1 MNHEY, CDR2 SVGAGI. The CDR3 bases are TGTGCCAGCAGTTCCTCGACTAGTCTGGGAACAGATACGCAGTATTTT. It translates to CASSSSTSLGTDTQYF.

In DNA form, the CDR3 reads TGTGCCAGCAGTCCGGGACTTTACAATGAGCAGTTCTTC. Translating gives CASSPGLYNEQFF. This chain connects TRBV28 to TRBJ2-1; a weak D match, TRBD2 (6 bases). CDR3 length: 13 residues. Germline values: CDR1 MDHEN, CDR2 SYDVKM. Deletions cut 5 bases from V and 4 bases from J, with 9 bases between.

The J gene is TRBJ2-1, the V gene TRBV6-2 or TRBV6-3; the D gene is possibly TRBD2 (6 bases). The CDR3 runs to 17 residues. Trimming removed 3 bases from V and 7 bases from J, with 22 bases in between. The V gene's germline CDR1 is MNHEY and CDR2 SVGEGT. CDR3 bases: TGTGCCAGCAGTTATGAGGTTTACGGGAGTAAGCCGAATGAGCAGTTCTTC. This codes for CASSYEVYGSKPNEQFF.

This chain links TRBV4-3 with TRBJ2-1, with 8 bases fitting TRBD2. CDR1 and CDR2 (germline): LGHNA, YSLEER. V dropped 6 bases and J dropped 6; count of bases not matched to a gene: 7. The CDR3 is 14 amino acids. CDR3 sequence reads: CASSPGGPGNEQFF. The DNA for the CDR3 is TGCGCCAGCAGTCCGGGGGGGCCGGGCAATGAGCAGTTCTTC.

The chain links TRBV13 to TRBJ2-3, with 8 bases identical to TRBD1. The V segment lost 5 bases and the J segment 4 bases; nucleotides outside the gene matches: 5. Germline V gene data show CDR1 as PRHDT and CDR2 as FYEKMQ (reference sequence). CDR3 length equals 14 residues. CDR3 sequence: CASSRQGTSDTQYF. As DNA, the CDR3 is TGTGCCAGCAGCCGACAGGGGACCTCAGATACGCAGTATTTT.

This chain joins TRBV28 and TRBJ2-7; 7 bases fit TRBD2. J gave up 3 bases and V 8 bases, and 7 bases lay outside the gene matches. CDR1 and CDR2 (germline): MDHEN, SYDVKM. The CDR3 spans 13 residues. CDR3 sequence: CASSAVAGYEQYF. For the CDR3, the DNA is TGTGCCAGCTCAGCGGTAGCGGGCTACGAGCAGTACTTC.

The chain links TRBV14 to TRBJ2-2; D not certain. The CDR3 runs 13 residues. CDR1 is SGHDN, CDR2 FVKESK, per germline. V dropped 4 bases and J dropped 3 bases, with 6 bases sitting between them. CDR3 coding DNA: TGTGCCAGCAGCCGCTACTACACCGGGGAGCTGTTTTTT. As protein: CASSRYYTGELFF.

The rearrangement uses TRBV5-8 and TRBJ2-2; maybe TRBD1 (6 bases). Trimming stripped 4 bases from V and 2 bases from J, with 15 bases between. The CDR3 sequence is 16 residues long. Looked up from germline, CDR1 is SGHTS and CDR2 is YDEGEE. The CDR3 coding sequence is TGTGCCAGCAGCCGTCCCTTGGGACACAACACCGGGGAGCTGTTTTTT. Translation gives CASSRPLGHNTGELFF.

The chain has TRBV28 and TRBJ2-7; 12 bases map to TRBD1. V shed 7 bases, J shed 4 bases, and the junction held 5 bases outside the gene matches. The CDR3 contains 14 residues. Germline values: CDR1 MDHEN, CDR2 SYDVKM. The CDR3 DNA sequence: TGTGCCAGCACCCCGGGACAGGGGGCTTACGAGCAGTACTTC. It specifies CASTPGQGAYEQYF.

V is TRBV30 and J is TRBJ2-1; TRBD2 matches 7 bases. The length of the CDR3 is 14 residues. J was trimmed by 2 bases and V by 4 bases; bases with no gene match: 5. CDR1 is GTSNPN and CDR2 is SVGIG in the germline V gene (reference sequence). CDR3 in amino acids: CAWNHGGTYNEQFF. The CDR3 nucleotides read TGTGCCTGGAATCACGGGGGGACCTACAATGAGCAGTTCTTC.

The chain combines TRBV19 with TRBJ2-7, with D possibly being TRBD2 (6 bases). The CDR3 covers 14 residues. Between the trimmed V and J ends, which lost 5 bases and 0 bases, there was a span of 11 bases. Germline V CDR1 and CDR2: LNHDA, SQIVND (reference sequence). CDR3 loop: CASSHGRGSYEQYF. In nucleotides, the CDR3 is TGTGCCAGTAGTCACGGGAGAGGCTCCTACGAGCAGTACTTC.

The V and J genes are TRBV3-1 (or the pseudogene TRBV3-2) and TRBJ2-4, with unresolved D. The germline V and J ends were trimmed by 1 base and 4 bases, with 17 bases remaining between them. The CDR3 runs 17 residues. Germline V gene lookup returns CDR1 LGHDT and CDR2 YNNKEL (reference sequence). The CDR3 reads CASSQAVVAGHKNIQYF. CDR3 in DNA: TGTGCCAGCAGCCAAGCGGTGGTTGCAGGCCATAAAAACATTCAGTACTTC.

This chain joins TRBV2 and TRBJ2-1; TRBD1 is a possible D gene (5 bases). Germline V gives CDR1 SNHLY, CDR2 FYNNEI. With 7 bases removed from V and 2 bases from J, the gap between germline ends came to 12 bases. The CDR3 contains 14 residues. The CDR3 region has the DNA TGTGCCAGCACCTTGGCAGGGACCTACAATGAGCAGTTCTTC. This codes for CASTLAGTYNEQFF. Full variable domain (rest looked up from reference TRBV2 and TRBJ2-1): EPEVTQTPSHQVTQMGQEVILRCVPISNHLYFYWYRQILGQKVEFLVSFYNNEISEKSEIFDDQFSVERPDGSNFTLKIRSTKLEDSAMYFCASTLAGTYNEQFFGPGTRLTVL.

This clone appeared a few times. The chain combines TRBV6-5 with TRBJ2-1; TRBD2 matches at 8 bases. The V gene end was trimmed by 8 bases and the J gene end by 10 bases; junction bases not matched to a gene: 16. CDR3 length: 15 amino acids. Germline V CDR1 and CDR2: MNHEY, SVGAGI. CDR3 sequence reads: CASGSSSGSYREQFF. CDR3 in DNA: TGTGCCAGCGGCAGCTCGAGCGGGAGTTACCGGGAGCAGTTCTTC.

The genes are TRBV9 and TRBJ2-3, with 13 bases matching TRBD2. The CDR3 consists of 16 residues. Per the germline V gene, CDR1 is SGDLS and CDR2 is YYNGEE. The V and J ends lost 3 bases and 2 bases, in that order; junction bases with no gene match: 3. The CDR3 nucleotides read TGTGCCAGCAGCGCGGGACTAGCGGGAAACACAGATACGCAGTATTTT. It encodes CASSAGLAGNTDTQYF.

This chain connects TRBV9 to TRBJ2-2, with 9 bases aligning to TRBD1. Trimming cost V 3 bases and J 6 bases; bases outside gene matches: 6. The germline gives CDR1 SGDLS, CDR2 YYNGEE. The CDR3 consists of 15 residues. The CDR3 region is CASSGRTGEAGELFF. As DNA, the CDR3 is TGTGCCAGCAGCGGCCGGACAGGGGAGGCCGGGGAGCTGTTTTTT.

The CDR3 reads CASSQGYAGGHNEQFF. The CDR3 DNA sequence: TGTGCCAGCAGCCAAGGGTACGCGGGGGGGCACAATGAGCAGTTCTTC. The genes are TRBV3-1 (or the pseudogene TRBV3-2) and TRBJ2-1; 9 nucleotides agree with TRBD2. CDR3 length: 16 residues. Germline V gene data show CDR1 as LGHDT and CDR2 as YNNKEL (reference sequence). The ends lost 1 base at V and 5 bases at J; junction bases unmatched: 6.

There are many counts of this clone. The chain employs TRBV7-8 and TRBJ1-6, with 9 bases lining up with TRBD1. V lost 4 bases and J lost 7; bases outside the gene matches: 8. This CDR3 comprises 16 residues. Per the germline V gene, CDR1 is SGHVS and CDR2 is FQNEAQ. CDR3: CASSYPTGTGNSPLHF. DNA of the CDR3: TGTGCCAGCAGCTATCCTACCGGGACAGGGAATTCACCCCTCCACTTT.

This chain joins TRBV5-1 and TRBJ2-1, with TRBD2 identical over 8 bases. Per the germline V gene, CDR1 is SGHRS and CDR2 is YFSETQ. J lost 4 bases, V lost 0 bases, and 3 bases had no gene match. This CDR3 contains 15 residues. CDR3 loop: CASSLVASGYNEQFF. CDR3 in DNA: TGCGCCAGCAGCTTGGTGGCTAGCGGGTACAATGAGCAGTTCTTC.

V is TRBV7-2 and J is TRBJ1-3, with TRBD1 matching 8 bases. Per the germline V gene, CDR1 is SGHTA and CDR2 is FQGNSA. This CDR3 contains 15 residues. J was trimmed by 4 bases and V by 4 bases; bases with no gene match: 6. CDR3 amino acids: CASSSDRGSGNTIYF. The CDR3 DNA reads as TGTGCCAGCAGCTCAGACAGGGGCTCCGGAAACACCATATATTTT.

CDR3 DNA: TGTGCCAGCAGCTTCGCAGGGAGCAATCAGCCCCAGCATTTT. As protein: CASSFAGSNQPQHF. V gene TRBV7-8 combines with J gene TRBJ1-5; tentative D call: TRBD1 (5 bases). CDR1 SGHVS and CDR2 FQNEAQ come from the germline V gene. The V gene lost 3 bases and the J gene lost 1 base, with 7 bases spanning the gap. This CDR3 contains 14 residues.

The V call is TRBV6-2 or TRBV6-3, the J call TRBJ2-7; D uncertain. Germline CDR1 reads MNHEY; CDR2 reads SVGEGT. The CDR3 has 12 amino acids. V lost 4 bases to trimming and J lost 1 base, with 5 bases between them. In DNA form, the CDR3 reads TGTGCCAGCAGTTCCACATCCTACGAGCAGTACTTC. This codes for CASSSTSYEQYF.

The genes are TRBV7-9 and TRBJ2-1, with D perhaps matching TRBD1 (6 bases). The V gene's germline CDR1 is SEHNR and CDR2 FQNEAQ (reference sequence). This CDR3 comprises 16 residues. Trimming removed 2 bases from V and 0 bases from J, with 11 bases in between. As DNA, the CDR3 is TGTGCCAGCAGCTTACCAGGGGTGACCTCCTACAATGAGCAGTTCTTC. Its protein product is CASSLPGVTSYNEQFF.

The rearrangement uses TRBV19 and TRBJ1-1, with D uncertain. The CDR3 runs to 16 residues. V was pared by 2 bases and J by 0 bases, with 13 bases between. Germline assignment: CDR1 LNHDA and CDR2 SQIVND (reference sequence). This CDR3 reads CASSITPGRLNTEAFF. CDR3 DNA: TGTGCCAGTAGTATAACCCCCGGGAGGCTGAACACTGAAGCTTTCTTT.

The V and J genes are TRBV7-2 and TRBJ2-5; 7 nucleotides agree with TRBD1. This CDR3 has 17 residues. Germline CDR1 and CDR2: SGHTA and FQGNSA. With 5 bases clipped from V and 1 base from J, the junction kept 13 bases outside the gene matches. CDR3 residues: CASSRRQGSNFQETQYF. CDR3 nucleotide sequence: TGTGCCAGCAGCCGTCGACAGGGAAGCAACTTCCAAGAGACCCAGTACTTC.

This sequence joins TRBV2 and TRBJ2-1; 8 bases are shared with TRBD2. Trimming cost V 0 bases and J 8 bases; bases outside gene matches: 9. The CDR3 extends over 16 amino acids. Germline lookup yields CDR1 SNHLY and CDR2 FYNNEI. CDR3 loop: CASSEAPGGAGDEQFF. Written as DNA, the CDR3 is TGTGCCAGCAGTGAAGCCCCGGGGGGGGCGGGAGATGAGCAGTTCTTC.

Of note for this clone: Within the sample, other DNA sequences also encode this same CDR3. The chain joins TRBV15 to TRBJ2-1; 8 bases match TRBD2. The CDR3 has 16 amino acids. After removal of 0 bases from V and 6 bases from J, the junction contained 7 bases not matched to a gene. CDR1 LNHNV and CDR2 YYDKDF come from the germline V gene (reference sequence). CDR3 sequence (DNA): TGTGCCACCAGCAGAGATCGTGGCGGGAGGACCAATGAGCAGTTCTTC. It encodes CATSRDRGGRTNEQFF.

V and J are TRBV7-9 and TRBJ1-1; a possible D gene is TRBD1 (5 bases). The CDR3 is made up of 14 amino acids. V was clipped by 0 bases and J by 6 bases, with 11 bases between them. CDR1 SEHNR and CDR2 FQNEAQ come from the germline V gene (reference sequence). CDR3 nucleotides: TGTGCCAGCAGCTTAGCCGGGGGAAGGGCTGAAGCTTTCTTT. This translates into CASSLAGGRAEAFF. The full variable domain, completed using reference TRBV7-9 and TRBJ1-1, is DTGVSQNPRHKITKRGQNVTFRCDPISEHNRLYWYRQTLGQGPEFLTYFQNEAQLEKSRLLSDRFSAERPKGSFSTLEIQRTEQGDSAMYLCASSLAGGRAEAFFGQGTRLTVV.